This T cell receptor beta chain was sequenced during a study of response to subunit inactivated influenza vaccine. Broader study findings: Few additional T cells are recruited per seasonal influenza vaccination, authors suggested.

CDR3 length: 18 residues. Between the trimmed V and J ends, which lost 1 base and 2 bases, there was a span of 18 bases. This clonotype was found once. Its antigen remains unknown. MiXCR, run by TCRdb on the RT-PCR reads, gives a single entry per CDR3 protein. This sample carries some 520,000 distinct CDR3 sequences, 16% of them seen once, and the ten largest clones take about 3%. The sequencing here drew on CD4+ T cells sorted from PBMCs, taken roughly 24 months after vaccination. This clonotype originated in a man between 50 and 69 years old who received an inactivated influenza vaccine. This chain joins TRBV12-3 or TRBV12-4 and TRBJ1-5; D might be TRBD1 (6 bases). CDR3 nucleotides: TGTGCCAGCAGTTTAGGTCGGGGGGCGGTTGGTGGCAATCAGCCCCAGCATTTT. Its translation is CASSLGRGAVGGNQPQHF.